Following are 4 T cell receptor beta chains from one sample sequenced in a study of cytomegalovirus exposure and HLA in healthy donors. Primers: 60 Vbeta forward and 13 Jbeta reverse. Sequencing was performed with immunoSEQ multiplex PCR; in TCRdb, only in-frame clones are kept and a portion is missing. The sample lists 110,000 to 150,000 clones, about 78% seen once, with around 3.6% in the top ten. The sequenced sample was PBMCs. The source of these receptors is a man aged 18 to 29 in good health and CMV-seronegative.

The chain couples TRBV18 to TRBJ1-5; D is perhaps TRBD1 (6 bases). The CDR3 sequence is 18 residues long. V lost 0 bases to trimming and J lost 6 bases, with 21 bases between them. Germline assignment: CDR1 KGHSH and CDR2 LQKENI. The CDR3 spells CASSPPYGQGSMGQPQHF. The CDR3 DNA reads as TGTGCCAGCTCACCACCTTATGGGCAGGGGTCTATGGGTCAGCCCCAGCATTTT.

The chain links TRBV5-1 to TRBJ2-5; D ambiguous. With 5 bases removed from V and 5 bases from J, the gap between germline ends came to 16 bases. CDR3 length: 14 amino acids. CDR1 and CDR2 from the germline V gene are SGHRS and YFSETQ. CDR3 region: CASRTSVPRETQYF. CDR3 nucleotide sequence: TGCGCCAGCAGGACGAGCGTCCCCCGGGAGACCCAGTACTTC.

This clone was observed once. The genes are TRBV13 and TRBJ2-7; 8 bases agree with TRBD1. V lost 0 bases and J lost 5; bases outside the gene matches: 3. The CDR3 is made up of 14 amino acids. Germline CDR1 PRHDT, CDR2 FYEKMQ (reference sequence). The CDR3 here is CASSLGQGVHEQYF. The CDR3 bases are TGTGCCAGCAGCTTAGGACAGGGGGTCCACGAGCAGTACTTC.

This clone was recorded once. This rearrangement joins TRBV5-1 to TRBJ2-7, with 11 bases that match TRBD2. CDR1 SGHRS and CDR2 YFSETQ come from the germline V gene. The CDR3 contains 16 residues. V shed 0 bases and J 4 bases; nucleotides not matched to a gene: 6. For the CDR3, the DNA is TGCGCCAGCAGCTTGGTGGCTAGCGGGAGGAATTACGAGCAGTACTTC. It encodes CASSLVASGRNYEQYF.